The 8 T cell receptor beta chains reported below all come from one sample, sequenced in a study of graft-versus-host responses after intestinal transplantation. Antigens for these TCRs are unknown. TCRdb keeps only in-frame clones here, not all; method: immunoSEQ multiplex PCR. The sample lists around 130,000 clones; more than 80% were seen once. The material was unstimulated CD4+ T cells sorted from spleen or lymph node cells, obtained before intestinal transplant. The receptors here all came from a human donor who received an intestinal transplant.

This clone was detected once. The CDR3 region has the DNA TGTGCCAGTACTCCGGGACAGGGCAACTCTGGGGCCAACGTCCTGACTTTC. The encoded protein is CASTPGQGNSGANVLTF. This chain links TRBV19 with TRBJ2-6, with 9 bases matching TRBD1. Germline values: CDR1 LNHDA, CDR2 SQIVND (reference sequence). Trimming cost V 7 bases and J 0 bases; bases outside gene matches: 7. This CDR3 has 17 amino acids. Variable domain in full (rest from reference TRBV19 and TRBJ2-6): DGGITQSPKYLFRKEGQNVTLSCEQNLNHDAMYWYRQDPGQGLRLIYYSQIVNDFQKGDIAEGYSVSREKKESFPLTVTSAQKNPTAFYLCASTPGQGNSGANVLTFGAGSRLTVL.

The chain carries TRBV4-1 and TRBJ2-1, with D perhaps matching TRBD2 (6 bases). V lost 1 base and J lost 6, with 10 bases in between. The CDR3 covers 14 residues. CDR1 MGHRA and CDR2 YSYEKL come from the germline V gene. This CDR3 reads CASSQGLVLNEQFF. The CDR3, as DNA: TGCGCCAGCAGCCAAGGACTAGTTCTCAATGAGCAGTTCTTC.

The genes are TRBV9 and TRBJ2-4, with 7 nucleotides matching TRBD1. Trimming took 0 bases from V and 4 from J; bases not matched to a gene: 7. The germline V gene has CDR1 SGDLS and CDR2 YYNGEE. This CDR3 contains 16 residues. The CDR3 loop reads CASSVEGGTAKNIQYF. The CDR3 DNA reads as TGTGCCAGCAGCGTAGAGGGTGGGACAGCGAAAAACATTCAGTACTTC.

CDR3 nucleotides: TGTGCCAGCAGCTTGTGGACAGGCTATGGCTACACCTTC. Encoded protein: CASSLWTGYGYTF. The chain recombines TRBV7-9 with TRBJ1-2, with TRBD1 matching 7 bases. This CDR3 contains 13 residues. V dropped 3 bases and J dropped 4; count of bases not matched to a gene: 2. The germline V gene encodes CDR1 SEHNR and CDR2 FQNEAQ (reference sequence).

The CDR3 loop is CASSLVGGRFGGRRGYTF. CDR3 DNA sequence: TGTGCCAGCAGCTTAGTGGGCGGTCGATTTGGGGGGCGTAGAGGCTACACCTTC. This rearrangement joins TRBV7-2 to TRBJ1-2, with D possibly being TRBD1 (6 bases). The CDR3 covers 18 residues. Germline CDR1 reads SGHTA; CDR2 reads FQGNSA. Trimming left V 1 base short and J 8 bases short, with 26 bases between.

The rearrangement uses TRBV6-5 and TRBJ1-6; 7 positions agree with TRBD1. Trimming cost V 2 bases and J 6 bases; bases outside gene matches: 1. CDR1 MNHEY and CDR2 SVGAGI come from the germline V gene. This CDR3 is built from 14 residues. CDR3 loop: CASSYGTANSPLHF. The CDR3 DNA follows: TGTGCCAGCAGTTACGGGACAGCTAATTCACCCCTCCACTTT.

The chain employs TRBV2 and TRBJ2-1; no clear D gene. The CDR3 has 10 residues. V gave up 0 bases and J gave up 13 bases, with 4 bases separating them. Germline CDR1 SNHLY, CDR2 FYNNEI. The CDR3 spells CASSEAVQFF. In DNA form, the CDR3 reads TGTGCCAGCAGTGAAGCGGTTCAGTTCTTC.

CDR3 region: CASRPIFQGAGETQYF. The CDR3 DNA reads TGTGCCAGCAGACCTATATTCCAGGGGGCGGGTGAGACCCAGTACTTC. This chain connects TRBV25-1 to TRBJ2-5; 8 bases are a match to TRBD1. The CDR3 runs to 16 residues. J gave up 5 bases and V 6 bases, and 14 bases lay outside the gene matches. From germline, CDR1 is MGHDK and CDR2 SYGVNS.